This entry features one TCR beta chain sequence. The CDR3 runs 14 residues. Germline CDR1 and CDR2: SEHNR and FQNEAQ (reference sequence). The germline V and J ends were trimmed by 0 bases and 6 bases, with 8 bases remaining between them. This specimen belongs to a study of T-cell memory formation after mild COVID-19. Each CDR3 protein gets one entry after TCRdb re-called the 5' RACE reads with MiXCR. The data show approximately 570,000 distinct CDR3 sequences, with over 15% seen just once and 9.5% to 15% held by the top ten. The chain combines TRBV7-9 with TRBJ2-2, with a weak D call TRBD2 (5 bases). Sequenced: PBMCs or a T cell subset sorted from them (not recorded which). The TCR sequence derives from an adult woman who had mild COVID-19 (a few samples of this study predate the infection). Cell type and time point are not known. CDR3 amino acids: CASSLATGSGELFF. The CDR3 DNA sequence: TGTGCCAGCAGCTTAGCAACGGGGTCCGGGGAGCTGTTTTTT.